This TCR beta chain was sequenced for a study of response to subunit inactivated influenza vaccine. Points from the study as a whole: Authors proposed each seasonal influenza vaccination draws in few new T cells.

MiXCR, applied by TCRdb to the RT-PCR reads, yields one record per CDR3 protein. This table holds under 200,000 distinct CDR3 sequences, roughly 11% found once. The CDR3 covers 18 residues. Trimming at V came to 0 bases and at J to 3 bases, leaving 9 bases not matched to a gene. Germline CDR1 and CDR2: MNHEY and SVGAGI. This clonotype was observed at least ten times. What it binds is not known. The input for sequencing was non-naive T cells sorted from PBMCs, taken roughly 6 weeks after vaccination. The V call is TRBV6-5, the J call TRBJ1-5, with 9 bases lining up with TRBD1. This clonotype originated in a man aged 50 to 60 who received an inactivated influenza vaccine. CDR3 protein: CASSYSPGQGGVNQPQHF. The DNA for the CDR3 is TGTGCCAGCAGTTACTCTCCGGGACAGGGTGGCGTCAATCAGCCCCAGCATTTT.